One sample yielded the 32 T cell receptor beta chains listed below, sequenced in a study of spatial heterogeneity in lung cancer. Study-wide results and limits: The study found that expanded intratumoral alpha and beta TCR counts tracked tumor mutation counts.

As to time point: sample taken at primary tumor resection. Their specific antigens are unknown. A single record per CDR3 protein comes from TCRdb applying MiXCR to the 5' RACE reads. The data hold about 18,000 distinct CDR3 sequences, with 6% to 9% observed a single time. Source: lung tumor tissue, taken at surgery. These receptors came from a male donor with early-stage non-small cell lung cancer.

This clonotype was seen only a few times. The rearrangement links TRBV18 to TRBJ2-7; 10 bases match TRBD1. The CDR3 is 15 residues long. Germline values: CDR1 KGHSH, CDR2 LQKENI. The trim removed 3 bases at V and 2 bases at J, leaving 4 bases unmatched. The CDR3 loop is CASSPRQGAPYEQYF. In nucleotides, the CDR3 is TGTGCCAGCTCACCGAGACAGGGGGCCCCCTACGAGCAGTACTTC. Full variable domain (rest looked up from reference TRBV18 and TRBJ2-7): NAGVMQNPRHLVRRRGQEARLRCSPMKGHSHVYWYRQLPEEGLKFMVYLQKENIIDESGMPKERFSAEFPKEGPSILRIQQVVRGDSAAYFCASSPRQGAPYEQYFGPGTRLTVT.

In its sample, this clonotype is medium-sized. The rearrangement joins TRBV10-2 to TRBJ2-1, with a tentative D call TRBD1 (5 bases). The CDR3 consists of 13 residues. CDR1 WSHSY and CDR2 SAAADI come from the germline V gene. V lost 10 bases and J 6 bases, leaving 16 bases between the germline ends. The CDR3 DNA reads TGCGCCATCTTACTTGGGGCCGGCAATGAGCAGTTCTTC. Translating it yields CAILLGAGNEQFF.

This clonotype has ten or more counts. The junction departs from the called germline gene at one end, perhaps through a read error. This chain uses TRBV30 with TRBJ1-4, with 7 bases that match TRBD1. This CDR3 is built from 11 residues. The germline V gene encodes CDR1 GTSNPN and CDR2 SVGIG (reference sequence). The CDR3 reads CAWSGLGTDIF. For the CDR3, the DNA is TGTGCCTGGAGCGGGCTAGGGACAGATATTTTT.

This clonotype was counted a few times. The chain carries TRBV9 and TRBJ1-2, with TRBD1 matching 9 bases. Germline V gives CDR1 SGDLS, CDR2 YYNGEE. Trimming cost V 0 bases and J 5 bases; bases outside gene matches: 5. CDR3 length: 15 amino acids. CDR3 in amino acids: CASSVEPTGGYGYTF. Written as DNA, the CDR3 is TGTGCCAGCAGCGTAGAACCGACAGGGGGTTATGGCTACACCTTC.

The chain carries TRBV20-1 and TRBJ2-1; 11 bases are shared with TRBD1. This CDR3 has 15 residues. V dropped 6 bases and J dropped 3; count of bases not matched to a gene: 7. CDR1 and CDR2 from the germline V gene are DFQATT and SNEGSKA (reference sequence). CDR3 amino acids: CSAAPGTGGYNEQFF. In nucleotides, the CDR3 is TGCAGTGCCGCCCCCGGGACAGGGGGCTACAATGAGCAGTTCTTC.

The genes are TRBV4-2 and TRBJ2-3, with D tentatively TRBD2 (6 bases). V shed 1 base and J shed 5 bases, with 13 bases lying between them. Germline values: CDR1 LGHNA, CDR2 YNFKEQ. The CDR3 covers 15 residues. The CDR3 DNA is TGTGCCAGCAGCCAAGGAGCCTTGGGGGGAGATACGCAGTATTTT. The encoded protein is CASSQGALGGDTQYF.

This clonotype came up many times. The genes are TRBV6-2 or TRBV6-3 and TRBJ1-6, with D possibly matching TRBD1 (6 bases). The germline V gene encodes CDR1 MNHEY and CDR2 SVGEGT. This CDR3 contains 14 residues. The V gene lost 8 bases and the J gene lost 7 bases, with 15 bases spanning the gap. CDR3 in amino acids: CASVPGHRNSPLHF. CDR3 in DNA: TGTGCCAGCGTTCCGGGACACCGGAATTCACCCCTCCACTTT.

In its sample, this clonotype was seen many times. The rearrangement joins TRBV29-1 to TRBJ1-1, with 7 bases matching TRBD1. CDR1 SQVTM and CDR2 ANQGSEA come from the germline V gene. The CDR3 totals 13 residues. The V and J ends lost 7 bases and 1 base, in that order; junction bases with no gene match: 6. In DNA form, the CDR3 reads TGCAGCGCTGTGGGACAGAGGAACACTGAAGCTTTCTTT. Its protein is CSAVGQRNTEAFF.

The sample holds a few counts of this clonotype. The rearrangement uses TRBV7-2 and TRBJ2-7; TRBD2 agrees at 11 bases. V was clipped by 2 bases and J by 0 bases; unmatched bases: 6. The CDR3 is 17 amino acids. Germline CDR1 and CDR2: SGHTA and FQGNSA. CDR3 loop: CASSLSLAGGSSYEQYF. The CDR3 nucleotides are TGTGCCAGCAGCTTATCTCTAGCGGGGGGTTCCTCCTACGAGCAGTACTTC. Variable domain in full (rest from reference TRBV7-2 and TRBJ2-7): GAGVSQSPSNKVTEKGKDVELRCDPISGHTALYWYRQSLGQGLEFLIYFQGNSAPDKSGLPSDRFSAERTGGSVSTLTIQRTQQEDSAVYLCASSLSLAGGSSYEQYFGPGTRLTVT.

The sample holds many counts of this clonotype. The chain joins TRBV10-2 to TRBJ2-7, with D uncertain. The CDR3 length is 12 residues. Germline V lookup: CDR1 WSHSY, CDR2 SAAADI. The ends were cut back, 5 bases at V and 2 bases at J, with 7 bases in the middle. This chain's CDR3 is CASSHNPYEQYF. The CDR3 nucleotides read TGCGCCAGCAGTCATAATCCCTACGAGCAGTACTTC.

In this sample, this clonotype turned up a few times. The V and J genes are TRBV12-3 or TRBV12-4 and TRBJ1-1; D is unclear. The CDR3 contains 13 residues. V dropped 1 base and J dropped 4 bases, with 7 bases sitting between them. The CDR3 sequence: CASSLGPSTEAFF. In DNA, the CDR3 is TGTGCCAGCAGTTTAGGCCCAAGCACTGAAGCTTTCTTT.

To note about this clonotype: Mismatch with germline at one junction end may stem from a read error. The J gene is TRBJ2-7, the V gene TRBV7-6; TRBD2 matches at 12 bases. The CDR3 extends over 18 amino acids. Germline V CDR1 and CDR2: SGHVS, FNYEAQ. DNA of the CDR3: TGTGCTAGCAGCTTAGCCCCTTCGACTAGCGGGGGTTCCTACGAGCAGTACTTC. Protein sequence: CASSLAPSTSGGSYEQYF.

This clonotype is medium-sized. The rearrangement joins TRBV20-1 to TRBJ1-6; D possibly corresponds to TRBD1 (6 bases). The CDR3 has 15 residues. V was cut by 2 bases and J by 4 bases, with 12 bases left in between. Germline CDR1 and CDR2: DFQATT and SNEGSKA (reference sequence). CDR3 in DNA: TGCAGTGCTAGAACAGGGTCCTTTTATAATTCACCCCTCCACTTT. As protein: CSARTGSFYNSPLHF.

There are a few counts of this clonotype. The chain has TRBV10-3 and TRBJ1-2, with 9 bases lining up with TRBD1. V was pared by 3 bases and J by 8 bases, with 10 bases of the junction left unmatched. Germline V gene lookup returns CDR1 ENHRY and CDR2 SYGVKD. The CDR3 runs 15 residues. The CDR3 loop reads CAISETRTGDLGYTF. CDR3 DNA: TGTGCCATCAGTGAAACCAGGACAGGGGATTTGGGCTACACCTTC.

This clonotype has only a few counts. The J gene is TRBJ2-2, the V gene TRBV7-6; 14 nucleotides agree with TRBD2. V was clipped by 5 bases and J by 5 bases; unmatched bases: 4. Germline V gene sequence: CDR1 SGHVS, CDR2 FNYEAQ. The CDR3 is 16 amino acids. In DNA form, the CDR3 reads TGTGCCAGCAGCCGAGGACTAGCGGGGGGTACCGGGGAGCTGTTTTTT. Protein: CASSRGLAGGTGELFF.

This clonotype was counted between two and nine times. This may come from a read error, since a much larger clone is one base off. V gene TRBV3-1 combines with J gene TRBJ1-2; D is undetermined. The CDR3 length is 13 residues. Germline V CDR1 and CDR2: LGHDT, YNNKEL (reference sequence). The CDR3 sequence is CASSQEISYGYNF. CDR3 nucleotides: TGTGCCAGCAGCCAAGAAATCAGCTATGGCTACAACTTC. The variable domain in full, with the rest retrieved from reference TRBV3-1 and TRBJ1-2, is DTAVSQTPKYLVTQMGNDKSIKCEQNLGHDTMYWYKQDSKKFLKIMFSYNNKELIINETVPNRFSPKSPDKAHLNLHINSLELGDSAVYFCASSQEISYGYNFGSGTRLTVV.

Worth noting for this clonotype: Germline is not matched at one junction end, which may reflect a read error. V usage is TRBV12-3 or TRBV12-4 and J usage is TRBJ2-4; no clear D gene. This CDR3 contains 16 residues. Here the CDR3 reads CASSFRVKLAKNMQYF. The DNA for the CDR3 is TGTGCCAGCAGTTTCCGGGTCAAGTTAGCCAAAAACATGCAGTACTTC.

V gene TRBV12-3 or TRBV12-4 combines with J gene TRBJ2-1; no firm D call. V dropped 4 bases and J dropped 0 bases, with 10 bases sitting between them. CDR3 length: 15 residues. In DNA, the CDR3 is TGTGCCAGCAGTTCAACAGTTATCTCCTACAATGAGCAGTTCTTC. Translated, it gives CASSSTVISYNEQFF.

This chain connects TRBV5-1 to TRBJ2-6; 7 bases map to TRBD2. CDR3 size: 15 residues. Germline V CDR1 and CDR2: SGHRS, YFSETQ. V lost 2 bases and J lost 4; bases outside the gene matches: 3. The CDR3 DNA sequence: TGCGCCAGCAGCTTAAGTAGCGGGGGGGCCAACGTCCTGACTTTC. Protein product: CASSLSSGGANVLTF.

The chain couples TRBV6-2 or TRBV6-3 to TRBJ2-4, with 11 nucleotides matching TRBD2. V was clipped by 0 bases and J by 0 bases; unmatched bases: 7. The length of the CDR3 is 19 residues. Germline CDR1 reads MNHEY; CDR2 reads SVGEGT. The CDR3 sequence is CASSYSSLAGGEAKNIQYF. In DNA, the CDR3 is TGTGCCAGCAGTTACTCGTCGCTAGCGGGGGGCGAAGCCAAAAACATTCAGTACTTC.

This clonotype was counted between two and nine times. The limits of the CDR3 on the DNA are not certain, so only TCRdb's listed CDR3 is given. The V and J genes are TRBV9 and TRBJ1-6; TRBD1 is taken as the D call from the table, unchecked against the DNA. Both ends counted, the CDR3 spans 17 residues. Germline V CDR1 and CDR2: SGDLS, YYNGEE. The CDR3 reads CASSVGGGSSYNSPLNF.

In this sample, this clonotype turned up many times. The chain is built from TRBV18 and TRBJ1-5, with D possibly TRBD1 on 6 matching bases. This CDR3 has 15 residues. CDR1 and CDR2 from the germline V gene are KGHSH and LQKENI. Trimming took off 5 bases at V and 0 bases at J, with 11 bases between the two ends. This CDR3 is CASSYGQNSNQPQHF. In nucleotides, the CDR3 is TGTGCCAGCTCATATGGACAGAATAGCAATCAGCCCCAGCATTTT.

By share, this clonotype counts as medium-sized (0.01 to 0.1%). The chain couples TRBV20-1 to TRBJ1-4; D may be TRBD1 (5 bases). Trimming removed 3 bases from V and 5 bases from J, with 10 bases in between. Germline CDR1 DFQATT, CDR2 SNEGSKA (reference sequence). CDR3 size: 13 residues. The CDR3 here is CSARRRGNEKLFF. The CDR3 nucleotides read TGCAGTGCTAGGCGGAGGGGAAATGAAAAACTGTTTTTT.

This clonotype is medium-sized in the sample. The CDR3 bases are TGCAGTGGAAGGGATCCTTTTGCGGATACGCAGTATTTT. This codes for CSGRDPFADTQYF. This chain connects TRBV20-1 to TRBJ2-3; D remains unclear. The germline CDR1 and CDR2 sequences are DFQATT and SNEGSKA (reference sequence). The CDR3 runs 13 residues. V was shortened by 7 bases and J by 6 bases, with 17 bases between the two germline ends.

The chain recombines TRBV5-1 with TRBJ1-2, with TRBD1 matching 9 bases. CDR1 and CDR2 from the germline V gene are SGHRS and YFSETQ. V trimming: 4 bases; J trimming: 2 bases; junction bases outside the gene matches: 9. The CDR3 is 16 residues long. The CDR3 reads CASSGGTGSSNYGYTF. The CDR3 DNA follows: TGCGCCAGCAGCGGAGGGACAGGGAGTTCGAACTATGGCTACACCTTC.

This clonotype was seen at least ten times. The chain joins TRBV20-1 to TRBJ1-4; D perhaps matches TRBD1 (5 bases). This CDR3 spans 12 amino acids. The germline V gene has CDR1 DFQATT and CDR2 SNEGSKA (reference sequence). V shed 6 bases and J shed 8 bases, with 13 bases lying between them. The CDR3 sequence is CSAGAPDEKLFF. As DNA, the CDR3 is TGCAGTGCAGGGGCCCCGGACGAAAAACTGTTTTTT.

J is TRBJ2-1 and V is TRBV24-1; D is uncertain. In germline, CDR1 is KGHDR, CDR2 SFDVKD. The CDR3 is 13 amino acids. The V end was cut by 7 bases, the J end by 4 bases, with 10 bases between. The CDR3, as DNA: TGTGCCACCAGCGGTTGGGGATACAATGAGCAGTTCTTC. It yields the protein CATSGWGYNEQFF.

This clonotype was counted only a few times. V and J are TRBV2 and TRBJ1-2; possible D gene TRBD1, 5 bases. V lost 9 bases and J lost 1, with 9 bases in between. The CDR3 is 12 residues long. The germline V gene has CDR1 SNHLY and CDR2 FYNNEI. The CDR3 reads CARRGYNYGYTF. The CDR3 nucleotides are TGTGCCAGAAGGGGATATAACTATGGCTACACCTTC.

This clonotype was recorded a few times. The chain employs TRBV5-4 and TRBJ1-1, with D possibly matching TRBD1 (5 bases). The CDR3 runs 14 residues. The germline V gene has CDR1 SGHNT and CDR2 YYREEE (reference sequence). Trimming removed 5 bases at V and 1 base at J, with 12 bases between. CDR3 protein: CASRREGTNTEAFF. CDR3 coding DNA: TGTGCCAGCAGAAGGGAGGGGACGAACACTGAAGCTTTCTTT.

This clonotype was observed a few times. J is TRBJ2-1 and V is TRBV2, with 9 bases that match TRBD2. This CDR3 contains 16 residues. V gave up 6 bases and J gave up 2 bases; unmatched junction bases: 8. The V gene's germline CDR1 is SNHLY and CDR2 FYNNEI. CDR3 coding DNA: TGTGCCAGCAGGGCAGCGGGGGGCTTCCCCTACAATGAGCAGTTCTTC. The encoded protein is CASRAAGGFPYNEQFF.

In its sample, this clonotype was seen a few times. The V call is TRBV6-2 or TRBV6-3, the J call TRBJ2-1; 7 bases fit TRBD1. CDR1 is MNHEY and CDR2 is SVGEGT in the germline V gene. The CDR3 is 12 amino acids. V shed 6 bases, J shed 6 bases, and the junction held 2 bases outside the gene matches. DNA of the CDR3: TGTGCCAGCAGCTACAGGGGCAATGAGCAGTTCTTC. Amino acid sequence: CASSYRGNEQFF.

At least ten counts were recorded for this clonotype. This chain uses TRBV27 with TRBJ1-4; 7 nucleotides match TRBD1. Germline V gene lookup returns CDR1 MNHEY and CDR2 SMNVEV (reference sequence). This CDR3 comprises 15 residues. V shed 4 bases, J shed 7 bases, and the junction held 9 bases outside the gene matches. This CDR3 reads CASSSGTVIGEKLFF. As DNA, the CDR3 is TGTGCCAGCAGTTCCGGGACAGTCATAGGTGAAAAACTGTTTTTT.